This T cell receptor (beta chain) was sequenced for a study of blood T cells in healthy people across ages (dated by TCRdb to between 2015 and 2017). For context, the study as a whole: In model experiments, roughly one uniquely barcoded TCR beta cDNA molecule per two T cells was captured by template switching. Using deep sequencing normalized with unique cDNA molecular identifiers, the study measured how TCR beta repertoire diversity changes with age. The donors were split into four age groups: young (average about 16 years), middle-aged (roughly 40), aged (approximately 60) and long-lived (roughly 86). Donors of different ages were randomly distributed across sequencing lanes to avoid experimental bias. Using the same blood draw, the study looked at two additional independent replicas of 1 million unique cDNA reads for two donors, one aged 18 to 30 and the other aged 80 or older. The paper's findings and limits, for the study overall: Compared with the aged group, the long-lived group had more naive CD4+ T cells, fewer expanded clones and increased TCR diversity, suggesting age selection. Estimates of total diversity based on one million sequenced T cells were considered lower bounds and underestimates. The percentage of naive T cells measured by flow cytometry correlated strongly with observed TCR beta diversity. Bulk unsorted PBMC profiling prevented conclusive comparison of naive and antigen-experienced compartments. As age increased, observed TCR beta diversity per million T cells dropped in a roughly linear way, and a significant reduction was already evident by age 40. Because the CMV infection status of the donors was unknown, age-related changes in expanded clonotypes may potentially have been confounded.

About this clonotype itself: Its antigen is not yet known. The record has no base qualities; no much larger clone is one base away.

The library was built by means of 5' RACE. The sequencing machine was an Illumina HiSeq 2500. The second PCR ran for roughly 7 to 11 cycles and used a J-beta primer mix along with a sample-barcoded 5' primer. A template-switch 5' adaptor carrying 12 random nucleotides introduced a unique molecular identifier onto each TCR beta cDNA molecule. Each sample yielded at least 3 million CDR3-containing paired-end reads. First-strand cDNA was synthesized from all RNA with the Mint cDNA synthesis kit, primed by a TRBC-specific oligonucleotide. All cDNA was treated with uracil-DNA glycosylase and then went through a first 18-cycle PCR with the universal primers M1SS and BC2_uni_R. Concerning the study's data processing: Normalization of each sample was performed by random selection of 1 million high-quality reads, each carrying a distinct molecular identifier. Reads with shared molecular identifiers were discarded instead of being binned into consensus sequences. MiTCR, run with a Q25 quality threshold and the strictest error-elimination algorithm, handled CDR3 identification, clonotype clustering and error correction. A nonparametric unseen species model using Euler transformation provided a lower-bound estimate of total TCR beta diversity. Starting from the raw public reads, TCRdb applied fastp trimming at Q25, assembled clones with MiXCR and retained in-frame beta chains. Under each unique CDR3 protein, matching rows form one entry showing the most common genes and DNA. The V and J calls and clone size come from TCRdb's table, not from the authors' own analysis. The sample records around 1.5 million distinct CDR3 sequences, 30% to 35% of which are singletons. Jointly, the top ten make up approximately 10% of the sample.

The approximately 39 donors, aged about 6 to 95 years, were systemically healthy Caucasian individuals from Russia. Ten milliliters of peripheral blood were collected from each donor into EDTA-treated Vacutainer tubes. Ficoll-Paque density-gradient centrifugation was used to isolate PBMCs, with at least 7 million obtained per sample. Trizol reagent was used to extract total RNA from the PBMCs, yielding at least 5 micrograms per sample. For every donor, flow cytometry on a PBMC aliquot measured the percentage of naive CD45RAhigh/CD27high T cells. From a lookup of the germline V gene (reference sequence), CDR1 and CDR2 are MNHEY and SMNVEV. Taken from cysteine to phenylalanine, the CDR3 has 14 residues. The CDR3 DNA has 42 bases and is translated from base 1. V lost 3 bases and J lost 11 bases; the stretch between them is 19 bases long.

The sample comprised blood. The receptor was derived from a woman younger than 45 in good health. The sequence joins TRBV27 to TRBJ2-5, with TRBD1 perhaps the D gene, on 6 matching bases. The CDR3 amino acid sequence is: CASSLFSGVREQYF. At the DNA level, the sequence is TGTGCCAGCAGTTTGTTTTCAGGGGTGAGGGAGCAGTACTTC.